Presented here are 31 T cell receptor beta chains from one specimen sequenced in a study of blood T cells in healthy people across ages. The authors ran a second PCR of 7 to 11 cycles using a sample-barcoded 5' primer and a J-beta primer mix. TCRdb recomputed calls from the 5' RACE reads with MiXCR, one row per CDR3 protein. The data contain approximately 1,700,000 distinct CDR3 sequences, around 42% of them seen just once; the ten biggest clones take up around 23%. The sample consisted of blood. These receptors were taken from a human donor in good health.

Notes on this clonotype: The junction differs from germline at one of its ends, possibly a read error. V gene TRBV9 combines with J gene TRBJ1-1, with 7 positions matching TRBD1. Germline V lookup: CDR1 SGDLS, CDR2 YYNGEE. The CDR3 length is 15 residues. This CDR3 reads CASSVETGRETGAFF. The DNA for the CDR3 is TGTGCCAGCAGCGTAGAGACAGGGCGGGAGACTGGAGCTTTCTTT. Full variable domain (missing parts from reference TRBV9 and TRBJ1-1): DSGVTQTPKHLITATGQRVTLRCSPRSGDLSVYWYQQSLDQGLQFLIQYYNGEERAKGNILERFSAQQFPDLHSELNLSSLELGDSALYFCASSVETGRETGAFFGQGTRLTVV.

The chain couples TRBV4-2 to TRBJ1-5; TRBD1 agrees at 7 bases. The trim removed 2 bases at V and 2 bases at J, leaving 12 bases unmatched. The CDR3 spans 18 residues. Per germline, CDR1 LGHNA and CDR2 YNFKEQ. The CDR3, as DNA: TGTGCCAGCAGCCAACTACAGGGGAGGGGCTTTGGCAATCAGCCCCAGCATTTT. Protein product: CASSQLQGRGFGNQPQHF.

The chain joins TRBV4-1 to TRBJ2-5, with a possible D match to TRBD2 (5 bases). Trimming cost V 0 bases and J 4 bases, with 15 bases left between them. CDR1 is MGHRA and CDR2 is YSYEKL in the germline V gene. The CDR3 runs 16 residues. CDR3 region: CASSQDPLASPETQYF. In nucleotides, the CDR3 is TGCGCCAGCAGCCAAGACCCGCTAGCATCACCAGAGACCCAGTACTTC.

The chain couples TRBV12-3 or TRBV12-4 to TRBJ2-1; D is perhaps TRBD2 (7 bases). V lost 3 bases, J lost 5 bases, and 14 bases lay in between. This CDR3 comprises 15 residues. CDR3 region: CASSFGGGPHNEQFF. The CDR3 DNA reads TGTGCCAGCAGTTTTGGCGGGGGCCCCCACAATGAGCAGTTCTTC.

The sample holds a few counts of this clonotype. This chain joins TRBV7-2 and TRBJ2-3; D unclear. Germline values: CDR1 SGHTA, CDR2 FQGNSA. Trimming pared 1 base from V and 1 base from J, leaving 12 bases between. The CDR3 totals 16 residues. The CDR3 sequence is CASSLVSLYGTDTQYF. The CDR3 coding sequence is TGTGCCAGCAGCTTAGTATCCCTCTACGGCACAGATACGCAGTATTTT.

The J gene is TRBJ1-2, the V gene TRBV24-1; D perhaps matches TRBD1 (5 bases). The CDR3 runs 13 residues. CDR1 KGHDR and CDR2 SFDVKD come from the germline V gene. V was cut by 10 bases and J by 1 base, with 12 bases left in between. CDR3 region: CATSTDFNYGYTF. The CDR3 DNA reads TGTGCCACATCGACAGATTTTAACTATGGCTACACCTTC.

This chain connects TRBV9 to TRBJ2-3; TRBD2 might be the D (7 bases). The CDR3 has 15 residues. CDR1 SGDLS and CDR2 YYNGEE come from the germline V gene. The V end lost 6 bases, the J end lost 4 bases, and 18 bases lay between the germline ends. The CDR3 DNA reads as TGTGCCAGCACTCTAGGGGGGGGGACCGCAGATACGCAGTATTTT. Its protein is CASTLGGGTADTQYF.

This clonotype was seen a few times. The chain is built from TRBV20-1 and TRBJ2-1; 10 bases are shared with TRBD2. The trim removed 1 base at V and 8 bases at J, leaving 2 bases unmatched. Germline V gives CDR1 DFQATT, CDR2 SNEGSKA (reference sequence). CDR3 length equals 13 residues. CDR3 bases: TGCAGTGCTAGAGCCCTAGCGGGGGATGAGCAGTTCTTC. Translation: CSARALAGDEQFF.

The rearrangement joins TRBV12-3 or TRBV12-4 to TRBJ2-5, with 7 bases fitting TRBD2. V dropped 1 base and J dropped 11; count of bases not matched to a gene: 10. The CDR3 runs to 14 residues. In DNA form, the CDR3 reads TGTGCCAGCAGTTTAGGGACTAGATTGGGTGAGCAGTACTTC. Translated: CASSLGTRLGEQYF.

The chain couples TRBV5-6 to TRBJ2-5; 9 nucleotides match TRBD1. CDR1 is SGHDT and CDR2 is YYEEEE in the germline V gene. CDR3 length equals 16 residues. The V segment lost 5 bases and the J segment 5 bases; nucleotides outside the gene matches: 13. The CDR3 here is CASRSAGTGFGETQYF. The CDR3, as DNA: TGTGCCAGCAGGTCAGCCGGGACAGGGTTCGGGGAGACCCAGTACTTC.

The J gene is TRBJ2-7, the V gene TRBV20-1; D possibly matches TRBD1 or TRBD2 (5 bases each). V lost 8 bases and J 2 bases, leaving 19 bases between the germline ends. Germline CDR1 reads DFQATT; CDR2 reads SNEGSKA (reference sequence). The CDR3 extends over 14 amino acids. The CDR3 DNA reads TGCAGTATTCCCTCCGGGACGGACACCTACGAGCAGTACTTC. Residues: CSIPSGTDTYEQYF.

For this clonotype: A read error may account for a junction end that differs from germline. This chain connects TRBV7-2 to TRBJ2-1, with 11 bases that match TRBD2. The CDR3 covers 17 residues. In germline, CDR1 is SGHTA, CDR2 FQGNSA. The CDR3 loop is CASSVSYSALAGGEQFF. The CDR3 DNA reads TGCGCCAGCAGCGTATCATACTCCGCGCTAGCGGGGGGTGAGCAGTTCTTC.

V is TRBV21-1 and J is TRBJ2-7. TRBV21-1 is a documented pseudogene. The CDR3 totals 18 residues. The CDR3 region has the DNA TGTGCCAGCAGCAAAGCGCTTGTCAGCCAAGTAGGCTCCTACGAGCAGTACTTC. This codes for CASSKALVSQVGSYEQYF.

V gene TRBV5-1 combines with J gene TRBJ1-6; unclear D gene. V dropped 3 bases and J dropped 10 bases, with 11 bases sitting between them. Germline V gene data show CDR1 as SGHRS and CDR2 as YFSETQ. This CDR3 has 13 residues. CDR3: CASSYDGESPLHF. CDR3 nucleotide sequence: TGCGCCAGCAGCTATGACGGGGAGTCACCCCTCCACTTT.

Worth noting for this clonotype: One junction end disagrees with the germline gene, perhaps due to a read error. This rearrangement joins TRBV7-3 to TRBJ2-3; 7 bases are shared with TRBD1. This CDR3 comprises 15 residues. CDR1 is SGHTA, CDR2 FQGTGA, per germline. The CDR3 DNA reads TGTGCCAGCAGCTCCACAGGGGCTAGCACAGATATGCAGTATTTT. Its translation is CASSSTGASTDMQYF.

This clonotype came up a few times. This sequence joins TRBV6-2 or TRBV6-3 and TRBJ2-7; TRBD2 matches 7 bases. CDR3 size: 14 residues. With V trimmed by 6 bases and J by 5 bases, 10 bases remained unmatched. From germline, CDR1 is MNHEY and CDR2 SVGEGT. The CDR3 is CASRPGGPPHEQYF. CDR3 bases: TGTGCCAGCAGGCCGGGGGGTCCCCCCCACGAGCAGTACTTC.

The sample holds a few counts of this clonotype. Mismatch with germline at one junction end may stem from a read error. This chain links TRBV29-1 with TRBJ2-7, with D unresolved. Germline loops: CDR1 SQVTM, CDR2 ANQGSEA. This CDR3 is 13 amino acids long. DNA of the CDR3: TGCAGCGCTGAAGGGTCCAACTCCTACGAGCAGTACTTC. It codes for CSAEGSNSYEQYF.

The V and J genes are TRBV12-3 or TRBV12-4 and TRBJ1-5, with D tentatively TRBD1 (6 bases). CDR3 length: 14 amino acids. Trimming took off 8 bases at V and 3 bases at J, with 14 bases between the two ends. The DNA for the CDR3 is TGTGCCAGCCGGAGGGAGGGGGTCAATCAGCCCCAGCATTTT. The encoded protein is CASRREGVNQPQHF.

This chain uses TRBV20-1 with TRBJ1-4, with D possibly TRBD1 on 6 matching bases. The CDR3 is 14 amino acids. Looked up from germline, CDR1 is DFQATT and CDR2 is SNEGSKA (reference sequence). V lost 1 base and J 8 bases, leaving 14 bases between the germline ends. The DNA for the CDR3 is TGCAGTGCTAGAGGCCCGGGACACGCGGAAAAACTGTTTTTT. This sequence encodes CSARGPGHAEKLFF.

This clonotype was seen only a few times. The chain carries TRBV7-2 and TRBJ1-5, with D perhaps matching TRBD1 (5 bases). The CDR3 length is 15 residues. CDR1 and CDR2 (germline): SGHTA, FQGNSA. V gave up 1 base and J gave up 5 bases, with 12 bases separating them. DNA of the CDR3: TGTGCCAGCAGCTTAGAAGGGACGGGAGATCAGCCCCAGCATTTT. Residues: CASSLEGTGDQPQHF.

The chain couples TRBV11-2 to TRBJ2-5, with 9 positions matching TRBD1. This CDR3 has 15 amino acids. V shed 7 bases and J 5 bases; nucleotides not matched to a gene: 11. The germline V gene has CDR1 SGHAT and CDR2 FQNNGV. CDR3 DNA: TGTGCCAGCAAATTGGGACAGGGTCTTCGGGAGACCCAGTACTTC. Encoded protein: CASKLGQGLRETQYF.

This chain connects TRBV3-1 to TRBJ2-5; maybe TRBD1 (7 bases). V lost 1 base and J lost 5, with 17 bases in between. CDR3 length: 16 amino acids. Germline loops: CDR1 LGHDT, CDR2 YNNKEL (reference sequence). The CDR3 coding sequence is TGTGCCAGCAGCCAAGGGAGGGGGCTCGAACCGGAGACCCAGTACTTC. Translation gives CASSQGRGLEPETQYF.

This clonotype was detected a few times. The chain carries TRBV20-1 and TRBJ2-5; D might be TRBD1 or TRBD2, each matching 6 bases. The V gene's germline CDR1 is DFQATT and CDR2 SNEGSKA (reference sequence). The CDR3 totals 11 residues. Trimming pared 6 bases from V and 6 bases from J, leaving 11 bases between. This CDR3 reads CSAPGGQTQYF. The DNA of the CDR3 is TGCAGTGCCCCCGGGGGCCAGACCCAGTACTTC.

The sample holds one count of this clonotype. V is TRBV5-8 and J is TRBJ2-2; 8 bases align to TRBD1. The V gene's germline CDR1 is SGHTS and CDR2 YDEGEE. Trimming removed 5 bases from V and 1 base from J; junction bases left unmatched: 7. CDR3 length equals 16 residues. As DNA, the CDR3 is TGTGCCAGCAGATTCGAAACAGGGGGGAACACCGGGGAGCTGTTTTTT. Protein product: CASRFETGGNTGELFF.

This clonotype has only a few counts. Here the CDR3 DNA reads TGCGCCAGCAGCATAGACAGCAATAGCAATCAGCCCCAGCATTTT. Its protein product is CASSIDSNSNQPQHF. The V and J genes are TRBV5-1 and TRBJ1-5, with D possibly matching TRBD1 (5 bases). The CDR3 is made up of 15 amino acids. CDR1 and CDR2 (germline): SGHRS, YFSETQ. Deletions cut 4 bases from V and 0 bases from J, with 11 bases between.

This clonotype has just a few counts. This CDR3 reads CASSQDGKPYEQYF. The CDR3 DNA reads as TGTGCCAGCAGCCAAGATGGAAAGCCCTACGAGCAGTACTTC. The chain links TRBV4-2 to TRBJ2-7; D is unclear. Between the trimmed V and J ends, which lost 0 bases and 2 bases, there was a span of 8 bases. This CDR3 has 14 amino acids. Germline V gene data show CDR1 as LGHNA and CDR2 as YNFKEQ.

The CDR3 nucleotides are TGTGCCAACAGCGGACTAGGCTATGAGCAGTTCTTC. Its translation is CANSGLGYEQFF. The chain links TRBV2 to TRBJ2-1, with 7 bases identical to TRBD2. V lost 10 bases to trimming and J lost 8 bases; unmatched junction nucleotides: 8. This CDR3 has 12 residues. CDR1 SNHLY and CDR2 FYNNEI come from the germline V gene.

The rearrangement links TRBV12-3 or TRBV12-4 to TRBJ2-3, with TRBD1 identical over 9 bases. The CDR3 consists of 16 residues. Germline trimming cut 5 bases from V and 3 bases from J; bases unmatched to any gene: 9. The CDR3 sequence: CASSHWGTGRTDTQYF. DNA for the CDR3: TGTGCCAGCAGTCACTGGGGGACAGGGAGGACAGATACGCAGTATTTT.

This clonotype came up a few times. This chain uses TRBV7-9 with TRBJ1-2; 10 bases agree with TRBD1. The V segment lost 4 bases and the J segment 12 bases; nucleotides outside the gene matches: 11. Germline CDR1 is SEHNR and CDR2 is FQNEAQ (reference sequence). This CDR3 has 14 amino acids. The CDR3, as DNA: TGTGCCAGCAGCTCGGAGGGACAGGGGTTCGGCCACACCTTC. Protein product: CASSSEGQGFGHTF.

The chain has TRBV4-3 and TRBJ2-6; D is uncertain. CDR3 size: 14 residues. Trimming shortened V by 7 bases and J by 2 bases, and 9 bases separated the two germline ends. Germline CDR1 and CDR2: LGHNA and YSLEER. The CDR3 protein is CASTWTPGANVLTF. DNA for the CDR3: TGCGCCAGCACCTGGACCCCTGGGGCCAACGTCCTGACTTTC.

In regard to this clonotype: Compared with germline, one end of the junction differs, possibly owing to a read error. The chain is built from TRBV27 and TRBJ2-1; tentative D call: TRBD1 (6 bases). Germline V gene sequence: CDR1 MNHEY, CDR2 SMNVEV (reference sequence). The CDR3 consists of 15 residues. This CDR3 reads CVSSFRGIGNNEQFF. Written as DNA, the CDR3 is TGTGTCAGCAGTTTCAGGGGTATTGGTAACAATGAGCAGTTCTTC.